What follows is one T cell receptor beta chain and its context. Its antigen is unidentified. These data are taken from a study of memory CD4+ T cells and cytomegalovirus serostatus. Authors' data handling: Out-of-frame sequences were removed, leaving about 2.2 million distinct TCRbeta sequences. Only in-frame clones appear in the TCRdb table, and some are missing; sequencing was by immunoSEQ multiplex PCR. V and J calls and clone size are as listed in that table; D and trimming were resolved from the DNA. The table lists 46,000 or so clones, more than 60% of them singletons. Single viable CD3+CD4+CD8-CD45RO+ cells were sorted as the memory CD4+ T cells. CMV serostatus came from serum IgG against pp150, pp28, p38, p52. Overall study results and limits: CD4+ memory repertoires contained about two fifths of the roughly 160 reported CMV TCRbeta sequences. CMV serostatus prediction reached median AUC around 0.95, or 0.9 with US-trained model.

Looked up from germline, CDR1 is SGHTA and CDR2 is FQGNSA. The CDR3 totals 15 residues. Trimming took off 3 bases at V and 0 bases at J, with 12 bases between the two ends. The gene calls are TRBV7-2 and TRBJ2-7; a possible D gene is TRBD2 (6 bases). The sequenced sample was memory CD4+ T cells from blood. The TCR comes from an adult in good health and CMV-seronegative. The CDR3 is CASSLTRTSSYEQYF. DNA of the CDR3: TGTGCCAGCAGCTTGACTAGAACGAGCTCCTACGAGCAGTACTTC.